The next 8 T cell receptor beta chains were all read from a single sample in a study of blood T cell repertoires in COVID-19. The data were produced by immunoSEQ multiplex PCR, yet TCRdb's version contains in-frame clones alone and is incomplete. The profile covers around 250,000 clones, with roughly four fifths appearing a single time and about 1.9% taken by the ten largest. Sequencing was carried out using peripheral blood. The receptors stem from a man aged 25 to 40 who had recovered from COVID-19.

A single count supports this clone. V and J are TRBV19 and TRBJ2-1; 9 positions agree with TRBD2. V lost 5 bases to trimming and J lost 0 bases; unmatched junction nucleotides: 8. Germline V gene data show CDR1 as LNHDA and CDR2 as SQIVND (reference sequence). The CDR3 loop spans 17 amino acids. The CDR3 reads CASSPWTSESSYNEQFF. CDR3 bases: TGTGCCAGTAGTCCATGGACTAGCGAGAGCTCCTACAATGAGCAGTTCTTC.

In nucleotides, the CDR3 is TGTGCCAGCAGTTACGGTGCGGGGGGGAGCACAGATACGCAGTATTTT. This gives the protein CASSYGAGGSTDTQYF. This chain uses TRBV6-5 with TRBJ2-3, with TRBD2 identical over 9 bases. V trimming: 2 bases; J trimming: 0 bases; junction bases outside the gene matches: 3. The germline gives CDR1 MNHEY, CDR2 SVGAGI. This CDR3 region has 16 residues.

This chain joins TRBV9 and TRBJ1-6; 7 nucleotides line up with TRBD1. The length of the CDR3 is 16 residues. Germline CDR1 SGDLS, CDR2 YYNGEE. The V gene end was trimmed by 0 bases and the J gene end by 10 bases; junction bases not matched to a gene: 10. The CDR3: CASSVVDRADGSPLHF. The CDR3 DNA reads TGTGCCAGCAGCGTAGTCGACAGGGCAGACGGATCACCCCTCCACTTT.

The V and J genes are TRBV27 and TRBJ2-1; D is possibly TRBD1 (5 bases). CDR3 length equals 12 residues. V was clipped by 6 bases and J by 8 bases, with 11 bases between them. Germline CDR1 is MNHEY and CDR2 is SMNVEV (reference sequence). CDR3 region: CASRDTGHEQFF. The CDR3 nucleotides are TGTGCCAGCAGGGACACAGGTCATGAGCAGTTCTTC.

The J gene is TRBJ1-4, the V gene TRBV20-1, with TRBD1 matching 10 bases. Germline CDR1 DFQATT, CDR2 SNEGSKA (reference sequence). This CDR3 contains 16 residues. J was trimmed by 0 bases and V by 3 bases; bases with no gene match: 4. The CDR3 protein is CSASKDRGTTNEKLFF. CDR3 nucleotide sequence: TGCAGTGCTAGTAAGGACAGGGGGACAACTAATGAAAAACTGTTTTTT.

The V gene is TRBV7-2, the J gene TRBJ2-1; D gene ambiguous. The V end lost 7 bases, the J end lost 6 bases, and 10 bases lay between the germline ends. This CDR3 has 12 amino acids. Germline-derived CDR1 and CDR2 are SGHTA and FQGNSA. The CDR3 loop is CASTPLGNEQFF. The CDR3 DNA follows: TGTGCCAGCACCCCCCTCGGCAATGAGCAGTTCTTC.

The chain links TRBV6-5 to TRBJ1-5; D possibly corresponds to TRBD1 (5 bases). CDR1 and CDR2 from the germline V gene are MNHEY and SVGAGI. V lost 5 bases to trimming and J lost 6 bases, with 14 bases between them. The length of the CDR3 is 14 residues. This CDR3 is CASSPGEGGQPQHF. Written as DNA, the CDR3 is TGTGCCAGCAGTCCGGGGGAGGGTGGTCAGCCCCAGCATTTT.

CDR3 nucleotides: TGTGCCAGCAGTTTTACGGGGGATTATGGCTACACCTTC. It translates to CASSFTGDYGYTF. The genes are TRBV6-5 and TRBJ1-2, with D perhaps TRBD1 (5 bases). Trimming took 4 bases from V and 5 from J, leaving 11 bases between them. Per the germline V gene, CDR1 is MNHEY and CDR2 is SVGAGI. The CDR3 length is 13 residues.